Here is one T cell receptor beta chain with its context. Its antigen is unidentified. Germline values: CDR1 SGHRS, CDR2 YFSETQ. Between the trimmed V and J ends, which lost 1 base and 8 bases, there was a span of 12 bases. The CDR3 sequence is 14 residues long. This table comes from immunoSEQ multiplex PCR, and its TCRdb copy is limited to in-frame clones, with some not included. The repertoire has around 150,000 clones, 90% of them found once; the top ten carry around 3.7%. The sample is drawn from a study of T cell responses to AZD1222 COVID-19 vaccine. Findings and caveats of the study: Repertoire sampling was restricted to post-peak T cell response timepoints.

The V gene is TRBV5-1, the J gene TRBJ1-4; D is unresolved. The sample consisted of peripheral blood, taken on day 0 of AZD1222 vaccination. The sequence was obtained from an adult in good health. CDR3 residues: CASSLMDLGEKLFF. As DNA, the CDR3 is TGCGCCAGCAGCTTGATGGACTTAGGGGAAAAACTGTTTTTT. Based on the CDR3 plus reference TRBV5-1 and TRBJ1-4, the full variable domain is KAGVTQTPRYLIKTRGQQVTLSCSPISGHRSVSWYQQTPGQGLQFLFEYFSETQRNKGNFPGRFSGRQFSNSRSEMNVSTLELGDSALYLCASSLMDLGEKLFFGSGTQLSVL.